This TCR beta chain is from a study of radiotherapy plus CTLA-4 blockade in lung cancer. As to this clone: The target antigen is unknown.

Study-level points and caveats: Expansion of tumor-derived TCR clones was observed in blood after radiotherapy plus ipilimumab. Reports state that early shifts in blood T cell clones, with interferon-beta, best predicted response.

TCRdb's table, derived via immunoSEQ multiplex PCR, lists solely in-frame clones and lacks some. Found here are 95,000 to 150,000 clones, 90% of them singletons; the top ten hold under 8%. Enrolled patients, whose metastatic non-small-cell lung cancer was chemo-refractory, received focal radiation plus CTLA-4 blockade with ipilimumab. The source of this sequence is a human donor with non-small cell lung cancer that progressed on radiotherapy plus ipilimumab. Specimen: peripheral blood, collected from a patient treated with radiotherapy plus ipilimumab.

CDR3 sequence reads: CASRTGLAGWSLLTDTQYF. The CDR3, as DNA: TGTGCCAGCAGAACCGGACTAGCGGGATGGTCGTTACTCACAGATACGCAGTATTTT. This chain connects TRBV2 to TRBJ2-3; 12 positions match TRBD2. V trimming: 6 bases; J trimming: 2 bases; junction bases outside the gene matches: 15. CDR1 and CDR2 from the germline V gene are SNHLY and FYNNEI. CDR3 length: 19 residues.